The next 31 T cell receptor beta chains were all read from a single sample in a study of blood T cell repertoires in COVID-19. Clones were read by immunoSEQ multiplex PCR, and TCRdb kept only the in-frame ones, dropping some. There are around 400,000 clones in the sample; around 87% occur only once, and about 2% lies in the top ten. The sample comprised peripheral blood. These receptors all come from a woman aged 60-70 years with COVID-19, enrolled during active disease.

The gene calls are TRBV18 and TRBJ1-5; D gene unclear. The CDR3 has 14 residues. Germline lookup yields CDR1 KGHSH and CDR2 LQKENI. Trimming removed 2 bases at V and 5 bases at J, with 10 bases between. CDR3 bases: TGTGCCAGCTCACCAGGCAGCGGCCATCAGCCCCAGCATTTT. Protein sequence: CASSPGSGHQPQHF.

The chain employs TRBV12-2 and TRBJ2-7; TRBD2 is the table's D call and was not checked against the DNA. TRBV12-2 constitutes a pseudogene. The CDR3 extends over 18 amino acids. In nucleotides, the CDR3 is TGTGCAAGTCGTTCTAAGGGGGGGACTAGCGGTTGGTCCTACGAGCAGTACTTC. It encodes CASRSKGGTSGWSYEQYF.

The chain carries TRBV19 and TRBJ1-2, with a tentative D call TRBD1 (6 bases). V lost 2 bases and J 7 bases, leaving 14 bases between the germline ends. This CDR3 contains 14 residues. Germline CDR1 and CDR2: LNHDA and SQIVND (reference sequence). CDR3 in DNA: TGTGCCAGTAGTATACTGCAGGGGACTAGTGGCTACACCTTC. It encodes CASSILQGTSGYTF.

This chain joins TRBV18 and TRBJ2-7; 10 bases are a match to TRBD2. V lost 0 bases, J lost 4 bases, and 6 bases stayed unmatched. Germline CDR1 and CDR2: KGHSH and LQKENI. The CDR3 is 16 residues long. The CDR3 region has the DNA TGTGCCAGCTCACCACCGGGTGTAGCGGGGGGATACGAGCAGTACTTC. Translation: CASSPPGVAGGYEQYF.

J is TRBJ1-1 and V is TRBV2; D uncertain. Germline assignment: CDR1 SNHLY and CDR2 FYNNEI. V lost 7 bases and J lost 5, with 17 bases in between. The CDR3 length is 14 residues. This CDR3 reads CASTRSRTGTEAFF. CDR3 nucleotide sequence: TGTGCCAGCACCCGAAGCCGGACGGGGACTGAAGCTTTCTTT.

The rearrangement joins TRBV5-6 to TRBJ1-1; 8 bases line up with TRBD1. Germline CDR1 and CDR2: SGHDT and YYEEEE. This CDR3 region has 16 residues. V trimming: 2 bases; J trimming: 0 bases; junction bases outside the gene matches: 6. The CDR3 is CASSLGQGLMNTEAFF. CDR3 nucleotide sequence: TGTGCCAGCAGCTTAGGACAGGGACTCATGAACACTGAAGCTTTCTTT.

The rearrangement joins TRBV7-9 to TRBJ2-3; D gene ambiguous. The CDR3 runs 15 residues. Per germline, CDR1 SEHNR and CDR2 FQNEAQ (reference sequence). V lost 5 bases, J lost 0 bases, and 12 bases lay in between. Here the CDR3 DNA reads TGTGCCAGCAGCCCTAATTTGCCTAGCACAGATACGCAGTATTTT. Protein sequence: CASSPNLPSTDTQYF.

The chain employs TRBV6-5 and TRBJ1-6; 10 nucleotides match TRBD1. The ends lost 4 bases at V and 9 bases at J; junction bases unmatched: 9. The CDR3 is made up of 16 amino acids. CDR1 and CDR2 (germline): MNHEY, SVGAGI. CDR3: CASSWTGGQPPSPLHF. The CDR3 DNA reads TGTGCCAGCAGTTGGACAGGGGGTCAGCCTCCTTCACCCCTCCACTTT.

The rearrangement uses TRBV18 and TRBJ1-2, with a possible D match to TRBD1 (5 bases). The V and J ends lost 5 bases and 2 bases respectively, with 18 bases between them. This CDR3 has 16 amino acids. From germline, CDR1 is KGHSH and CDR2 LQKENI. CDR3 loop: CASSYTGRLGNYGYTF. The DNA for the CDR3 is TGTGCCAGCTCATACACAGGACGACTAGGGAACTATGGCTACACCTTC. Combining the CDR3 with reference TRBV18 and TRBJ1-2 gives the whole variable domain NAGVMQNPRHLVRRRGQEARLRCSPMKGHSHVYWYRQLPEEGLKFMVYLQKENIIDESGMPKERFSAEFPKEGPSILRIQQVVRGDSAAYFCASSYTGRLGNYGYTFGSGTRLTVV.

V and J are TRBV18 and TRBJ1-6; possibly TRBD1 for D (5 bases). CDR1 is KGHSH, CDR2 LQKENI, per germline. V was shortened by 0 bases and J by 2 bases, with 11 bases between the two germline ends. The length of the CDR3 is 17 residues. The CDR3 loop is CASSPPQGSTYNSPLHF. DNA for the CDR3: TGTGCCAGCTCACCACCGCAGGGTAGCACCTATAATTCACCCCTCCACTTT.

This clone was found once. The V and J genes are TRBV19 and TRBJ2-1; perhaps TRBD2 as D (5 bases). The germline V gene has CDR1 LNHDA and CDR2 SQIVND (reference sequence). This CDR3 is 14 amino acids long. Trimming left V 3 bases short and J 5 bases short, with 11 bases between. CDR3 residues: CASSMSGNNNEQFF. CDR3 nucleotides: TGTGCCAGTAGTATGAGCGGAAACAACAATGAGCAGTTCTTC.

This clone came up once. The chain employs TRBV5-1 and TRBJ1-2; TRBD1 is a possible D gene (5 bases). The V gene's germline CDR1 is SGHRS and CDR2 YFSETQ. V was cut by 1 base and J by 5 bases, with 12 bases left in between. The CDR3 is 14 residues long. The CDR3 region has the DNA TGCGCCAGCAGCTTGACAACAGGAGAGTATGGCTACACCTTC. Protein: CASSLTTGEYGYTF.

This chain connects TRBV19 to TRBJ2-2; unclear D gene. CDR1 LNHDA and CDR2 SQIVND come from the germline V gene (reference sequence). The CDR3 spans 15 residues. Deletions cut 5 bases from V and 0 bases from J, with 10 bases between. CDR3 DNA sequence: TGTGCCAGTAGTCCCCGAGGAGCGAACACCGGGGAGCTGTTTTTT. Protein product: CASSPRGANTGELFF. Filled out from reference TRBV19 and TRBJ2-2, the complete variable domain reads DGGITQSPKYLFRKEGQNVTLSCEQNLNHDAMYWYRQDPGQGLRLIYYSQIVNDFQKGDIAEGYSVSREKKESFPLTVTSAQKNPTAFYLCASSPRGANTGELFFGEGSRLTVL.

The chain carries TRBV6-1 and TRBJ2-7, with D possibly TRBD1 on 5 matching bases. This CDR3 has 14 residues. Trimming cost V 3 bases and J 6 bases, with 15 bases left between them. Germline-derived CDR1 and CDR2 are MNHNS and SASEGT. CDR3 in amino acids: CASSEQDGASEQYF. The DNA of the CDR3 is TGTGCCAGCAGTGAGCAGGATGGGGCCAGCGAGCAGTACTTC.

The gene calls are TRBV20-1 and TRBJ1-5; the D is unclear. Trimming cost V 3 bases and J 6 bases, with 9 bases left between them. Germline V gene sequence: CDR1 DFQATT, CDR2 SNEGSKA (reference sequence). The CDR3 has 12 residues. The CDR3 is CSASAGFQPQHF. CDR3 DNA sequence: TGCAGTGCTAGTGCCGGGTTTCAGCCCCAGCATTTT.

The J gene is TRBJ1-3, the V gene TRBV9; TRBD1 is a possible D gene (5 bases). This CDR3 is built from 17 residues. The germline V gene has CDR1 SGDLS and CDR2 YYNGEE. With 2 bases removed from V and 1 base from J, the gap between germline ends came to 16 bases. CDR3 in DNA: TGTGCCAGCAGCGTGGGACGCCTGGAGGGTTCTGGAAACACCATATATTTT. This codes for CASSVGRLEGSGNTIYF.

This clone appeared once. The genes are TRBV11-2 and TRBJ1-3; 10 nucleotides line up with TRBD1. CDR1 and CDR2 (germline): SGHAT, FQNNGV. The V and J ends lost 5 bases and 4 bases, in that order; junction bases with no gene match: 5. The length of the CDR3 is 15 residues. CDR3 loop: CASSARDRGGNTIYF. CDR3 coding DNA: TGTGCCAGCAGCGCCCGGGACAGGGGCGGAAACACCATATATTTT.

Here the CDR3 DNA reads TGTGCCAGCAGATCCCCCGGGAGGGGCTACACCTTC. Amino acids: CASRSPGRGYTF. The chain employs TRBV28 and TRBJ1-2; D is ambiguous. Germline lookup yields CDR1 MDHEN and CDR2 SYDVKM. CDR3 length equals 12 residues. Trimming took 6 bases from V and 8 from J, leaving 13 bases between them.

This clone was found once. J is TRBJ2-7 and V is TRBV5-1; 9 nucleotides match TRBD2. The V and J ends lost 4 bases and 0 bases, in that order; junction bases with no gene match: 2. This CDR3 is built from 14 residues. From germline, CDR1 is SGHRS and CDR2 YFSETQ. The CDR3 sequence is CASSISGGSYEQYF. DNA for the CDR3: TGCGCCAGCAGCATTAGCGGGGGCTCCTACGAGCAGTACTTC.

This chain uses TRBV12-5 with TRBJ1-5; D might be TRBD1 (5 bases). Germline loops: CDR1 LGHNT, CDR2 FRNRAP. This CDR3 has 14 amino acids. The V gene lost 2 bases and the J gene lost 1 base, with 6 bases spanning the gap. In nucleotides, the CDR3 is TGTGCTAGTGGTTTGTCAGGGAGCAATCAGCCCCAGCATTTT. Amino acids: CASGLSGSNQPQHF.

This chain links TRBV4-2 with TRBJ2-7; TRBD1 matches at 7 bases. The V gene's germline CDR1 is LGHNA and CDR2 YNFKEQ. Trimming cost V 4 bases and J 2 bases; bases outside gene matches: 8. This CDR3 is built from 15 residues. In DNA, the CDR3 is TGTGCCAGCAGCCTAGAGTGGCAGGGGGCCTACGAGCAGTACTTC. It specifies CASSLEWQGAYEQYF.

V is TRBV27 and J is TRBJ1-6; D is possibly TRBD1 (6 bases). The CDR3 runs to 17 residues. Trimming left V 6 bases short and J 0 bases short, with 15 bases between. Germline-derived CDR1 and CDR2 are MNHEY and SMNVEV (reference sequence). Here the CDR3 reads CASRSDSVSSYNSPLHF. The CDR3 coding sequence is TGTGCCAGCAGGTCGGACAGTGTGAGCTCCTATAATTCACCCCTCCACTTT.

CDR3 DNA: TGTGCCAGCAGCGACGGGACAGGGGTTACGGGAGAAAAACTGTTTTTT. It specifies CASSDGTGVTGEKLFF. The rearrangement uses TRBV5-5 and TRBJ1-4; 10 bases align to TRBD1. The V segment lost 4 bases and the J segment 8 bases; nucleotides outside the gene matches: 11. Germline V gene lookup returns CDR1 SGHKS and CDR2 YYEKEE (reference sequence). CDR3 length: 16 amino acids.

The chain employs TRBV7-9 and TRBJ2-5; TRBD1 might be the D (5 bases). The CDR3 spans 15 residues. V lost 3 bases and J lost 5, with 16 bases in between. CDR1 is SEHNR and CDR2 is FQNEAQ in the germline V gene (reference sequence). Written as DNA, the CDR3 is TGTGCCAGCAGCTTCCAGGGCCCGGCGGAGGAGACCCAGTACTTC. As protein: CASSFQGPAEETQYF.

This clone was picked up a small number of times. The chain has TRBV6-5 and TRBJ1-4, with D possibly TRBD1 on 5 matching bases. The CDR3 extends over 13 amino acids. CDR1 and CDR2 (germline): MNHEY, SVGAGI. Trimming took off 6 bases at V and 8 bases at J, with 13 bases between the two ends. The DNA of the CDR3 is TGTGCCAGCAGGGAGCAGGGTATAGAAAAACTGTTTTTT. This encodes CASREQGIEKLFF.

V usage is TRBV10-3 and J usage is TRBJ1-1; 8 bases match TRBD1. The CDR3 has 12 residues. Trimming at V came to 11 bases and at J to 5 bases, leaving 7 bases not matched to a gene. Germline lookup yields CDR1 ENHRY and CDR2 SYGVKD. The CDR3 bases are TGTGCCTCAGGACAGGGAGGGACTGAAGCTTTCTTT. As protein: CASGQGGTEAFF.

The table lists this clone with a few counts. The chain joins TRBV12-3 or TRBV12-4 to TRBJ1-1, with D tentatively TRBD1 (6 bases). This CDR3 region has 10 residues. The germline V and J ends were trimmed by 5 bases and 14 bases, with 12 bases remaining between them. The CDR3 sequence is CASSRTALFF. CDR3 DNA: TGTGCCAGCAGTCGGACAGCCCTGTTCTTT.

This clone was recorded only once. The chain has TRBV4-1 and TRBJ1-5; perhaps TRBD1 as D (6 bases). The germline V gene has CDR1 MGHRA and CDR2 YSYEKL. The CDR3 runs 18 residues. V dropped 1 base and J dropped 7 bases, with 23 bases sitting between them. The CDR3 sequence: CASSQVGGAGKISQPQHF. CDR3 DNA sequence: TGCGCCAGCAGCCAAGTGGGGGGGGCAGGGAAGATCAGCCAGCCCCAGCATTTT.

This chain uses TRBV27 with TRBJ2-4; TRBD2 matches 7 bases. The CDR3 covers 18 residues. V was clipped by 1 base and J by 0 bases; unmatched bases: 9. Germline CDR1 is MNHEY and CDR2 is SMNVEV (reference sequence). The CDR3 bases are TGTGCCAGCAGTTTATGGGGGGGGACCCGCCTAGCCAAAAACATTCAGTACTTC. It codes for CASSLWGGTRLAKNIQYF.

The chain carries TRBV7-2 and TRBJ2-2; 11 nucleotides match TRBD2. Germline CDR1 and CDR2: SGHTA and FQGNSA. The CDR3 runs to 17 residues. V shed 3 bases and J 5 bases; nucleotides not matched to a gene: 8. The CDR3 spells CASSFGSGGARTGELFF. CDR3 DNA: TGTGCCAGCAGCTTTGGTAGCGGGGGGGCGAGGACCGGGGAGCTGTTTTTT.

This sequence joins TRBV10-3 and TRBJ1-2; D is undetermined. V dropped 2 bases and J dropped 1 base, with 8 bases sitting between them. CDR1 is ENHRY and CDR2 is SYGVKD in the germline V gene. This CDR3 region has 14 residues. The CDR3 region is CAISEKRVNYGYTF. The CDR3 DNA is TGTGCCATCAGTGAGAAGAGGGTTAACTATGGCTACACCTTC.